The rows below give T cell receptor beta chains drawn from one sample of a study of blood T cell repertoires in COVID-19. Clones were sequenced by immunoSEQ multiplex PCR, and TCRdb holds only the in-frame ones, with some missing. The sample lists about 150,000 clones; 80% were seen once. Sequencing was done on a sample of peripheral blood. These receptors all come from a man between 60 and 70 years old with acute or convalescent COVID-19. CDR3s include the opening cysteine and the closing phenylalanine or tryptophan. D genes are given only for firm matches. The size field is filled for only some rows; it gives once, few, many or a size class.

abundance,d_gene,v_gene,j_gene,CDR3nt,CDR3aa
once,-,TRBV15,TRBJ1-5,TGTGCCACCAGCAGAGATAAGGGGAACAATCAGCCCCAGCATTTT,CATSRDKGNNQPQHF
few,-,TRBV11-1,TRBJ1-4,TGTGCCAGCAGCTTTTTGGGGGCGACTAATGAAAAACTGTTTTTT,CASSFLGATNEKLFF
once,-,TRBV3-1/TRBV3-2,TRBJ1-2,TGTGCCAGCAGCCGACTGGGGGGAGTTGGCTACACCTTC,CASSRLGGVGYTF
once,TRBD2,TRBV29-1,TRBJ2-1,TGCAGCGCACCCCCAGGTAGCGGGGGACCTAATGAGCAGTTCTTC,CSAPPGSGGPNEQFF
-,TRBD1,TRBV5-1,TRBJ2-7,TGCGCCAGCAGCTTAGATGGGACAGGGTCCTACGAGCAGTACTTC,CASSLDGTGSYEQYF
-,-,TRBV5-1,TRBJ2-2,TGCGCCAGCAGGCCTACTCCAGACAGGCGGAACACCGGGGAGCTGTTTTTT,CASRPTPDRRNTGELFF
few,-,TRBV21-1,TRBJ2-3,TGTGCCAGCAGCCCCTCTCTTCTACTGAGCACAGATACGCAGTATTTT,CASSPSLLLSTDTQYF
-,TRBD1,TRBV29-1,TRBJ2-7,TGCAGCGTGACGGATGCCGGGACAGGCCTCTACGAGCAGTACTTC,CSVTDAGTGLYEQYF
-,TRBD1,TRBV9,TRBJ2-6,TGTGCCAGCAGCTCGGGGACAGGAGTCGCTGGGGCCAACGTCCTGACTTTC,CASSSGTGVAGANVLTF
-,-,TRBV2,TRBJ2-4,TGTGCCACCAAGGGGTGGGCAGGAAACATTCAGTACTTC,CATKGWAGNIQYF
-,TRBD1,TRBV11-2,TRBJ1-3,TGTGCCAGCAGCTTTACAGGGGGCGCAGGAAACACCATATATTTT,CASSFTGGAGNTIYF
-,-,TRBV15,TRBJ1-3,TGTGCCACCTCTCTCGGGTCCCGAAACACCATATATTTT,CATSLGSRNTIYF
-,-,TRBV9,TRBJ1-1,TGTGCCAGCAGCATGGGACAGAACACTGAAGCTTTCTTT,CASSMGQNTEAFF
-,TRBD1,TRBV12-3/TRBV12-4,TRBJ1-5,TGTGCCAGCACCCAGGGGGATCAGCCCCAGCATTTT,CASTQGDQPQHF
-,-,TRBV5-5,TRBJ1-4,TGTGCCAGCAGCTTGGGGGAGGTGGCAACTAATGAAAAACTGTTTTTT,CASSLGEVATNEKLFF
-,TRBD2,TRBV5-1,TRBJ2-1,TGCGCCAGCAGCTCCCGGACTAGCGGGGGGCCCTCGGGGTTCTTC,CASSSRTSGGPSGFF
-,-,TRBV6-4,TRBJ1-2,TGTGCCAGCCCGTTCGACAGCAACTATGGCTACACCTTT,CASPFDSNYGYTF
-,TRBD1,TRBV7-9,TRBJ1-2,TGTGCCAGCAGCTTCCGGGACAGGGCTAACTATGGCTACACCTTC,CASSFRDRANYGYTF
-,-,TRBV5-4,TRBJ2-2,TGTGCCAGCAGCTCCAGGGGATATGACACCGGGGAGCTGTTTTTT,CASSSRGYDTGELFF
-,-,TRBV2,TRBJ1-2,TGTGCCAGCACACTAGACGGGGGAGGGGACTATGGCTACACCTTC,CASTLDGGGDYGYTF
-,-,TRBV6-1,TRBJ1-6,TGTGCCAGCAGTAAAGCCTCAGGTTCACCCCTCCACTTT,CASSKASGSPLHF
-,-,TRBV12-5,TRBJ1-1,TGTGCTAGTGGTTTGGTACTGACGGGAGGCACTGAAGCTTTCTTT,CASGLVLTGGTEAFF
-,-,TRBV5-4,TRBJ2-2,TGTGCCAGCAGCGGGGGGGGCACTCGCGCGAACACCGGGGAGCTGTTTTTT,CASSGGGTRANTGELFF
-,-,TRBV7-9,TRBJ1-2,TGTGCCAGCAGCTTAGTTTCAGGGGTTGGCTACACCTTC,CASSLVSGVGYTF
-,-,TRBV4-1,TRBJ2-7,TGCGCCAGCAGCCCCGGATACGGGGGTGCCTACGAGCAGTACTTC,CASSPGYGGAYEQYF
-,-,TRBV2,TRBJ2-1,TGTGCCAGCAGTGTACAGTACCTCTCCTACAATGAGCAGTTCTTC,CASSVQYLSYNEQFF
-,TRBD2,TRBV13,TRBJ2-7,TGTGCCAGCAGCTTAGGATGGGACACGGGACTAGCGGGAGGAACCTACGAGCAGTACTTC,CASSLGWDTGLAGGTYEQYF
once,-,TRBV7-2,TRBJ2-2,TGTGCCAGCAGCCGCAGGGTGGACACCGGGGAGCTGTTTTTT,CASSRRVDTGELFF
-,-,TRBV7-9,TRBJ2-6,TGTGCCAGCAGCCCGGGAGGGGCCAACGTCCTGACTTTC,CASSPGGANVLTF
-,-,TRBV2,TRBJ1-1,TGTGCCAGCAGTGAGGGACTGCAGAACACTGAAGCTTTCTTT,CASSEGLQNTEAFF
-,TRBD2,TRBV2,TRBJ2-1,TGTGCCAGCAGTGAAGACGAGCGGGGGGGATACAATGAGCAGTTCTTC,CASSEDERGGYNEQFF
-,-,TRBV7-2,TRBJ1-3,TGTGCCAGCAGCTCCAGCGGGACCGCCTCTGGAAACACCATATATTTT,CASSSSGTASGNTIYF
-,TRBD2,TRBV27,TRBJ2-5,TGTGCCAGCGGCTCCCGAGCGGGGGGGCGCCAGACCCAGTACTTC,CASGSRAGGRQTQYF
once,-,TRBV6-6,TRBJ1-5,TGTGCCAGCAGTCTGTCTCCGGGCAATCAGCCCCAGCATTTT,CASSLSPGNQPQHF
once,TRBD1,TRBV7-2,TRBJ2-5,TGTCTACCGGGACAGGGTGAGGAGACCCAGTACTTC,CLPGQGEETQYF
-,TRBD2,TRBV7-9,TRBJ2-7,TGTGCCAGCAGCTCCCGACTAGCGGGGGCCAACGAGCAGTACTTC,CASSSRLAGANEQYF
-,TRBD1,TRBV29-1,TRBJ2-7,TGCAGCGTTCGTAGGACAGGGGAGGACGAGCAGTACTTC,CSVRRTGEDEQYF
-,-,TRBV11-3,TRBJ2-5,TGTGCCAGCAGCTTAGATCGCGGGACCCAGTACTTC,CASSLDRGTQYF
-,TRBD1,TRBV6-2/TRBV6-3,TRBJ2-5,TGTGCCAGCAGTCCCTCCGGGACAGGGGAAGAGACCCAGTACTTC,CASSPSGTGEETQYF
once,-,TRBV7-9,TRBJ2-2,TGTGCCAGCAGCCCTCCTTCCGCCGGGGAGCTGTTTTTT,CASSPPSAGELFF
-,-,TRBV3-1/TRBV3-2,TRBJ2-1,TGTGCCAGCAGCCAACTCCAGTCCCATGAGCAGTTCTTC,CASSQLQSHEQFF
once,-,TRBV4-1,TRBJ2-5,TGCGCCAGCAGCCTCAGGTCCTCGGCAGAGACCCAGTACTTC,CASSLRSSAETQYF
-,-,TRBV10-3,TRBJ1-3,TGTGCCATCAGTCCTCGGGGGGGGTCGGACACCATATATTTT,CAISPRGGSDTIYF
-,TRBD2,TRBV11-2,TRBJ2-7,TGTGCCAGCAGCGGGCTAGCGGGAGCCTCCTACGAGCAGTACTTC,CASSGLAGASYEQYF
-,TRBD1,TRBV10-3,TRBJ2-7,TGTGCCATCAGGACCGGGACAGGGGTCTACGAGCAGTACTTC,CAIRTGTGVYEQYF
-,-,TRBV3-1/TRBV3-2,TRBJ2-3,TGTGCCAGCAGCCTCATCGGACAGTCTAGCACAGATACGCAGTATTTT,CASSLIGQSSTDTQYF
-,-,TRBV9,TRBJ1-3,TGTGCCAGCAGCCCGGGTCCCTCAAACTCTGGAAACACCATATATTTT,CASSPGPSNSGNTIYF